This TCR beta chain was sequenced for a study of blood T cell repertoires in COVID-19. Study as a whole: Specimens from acute and convalescent COVID-19 originated in the United States, Italy and Spain.

The repertoire was sequenced with immunoSEQ multiplex PCR; TCRdb's copy has only in-frame clones and lacks some. There are tens of thousands of clones in the sample; roughly nine tenths occur only once, and 17% lies in the top ten. Germline-derived CDR1 and CDR2 are SGHNT and YENEEA. The CDR3 runs 14 residues. V lost 5 bases, J lost 0 bases, and 10 bases lay in between. Sequencing used peripheral blood. J is TRBJ2-5 and V is TRBV11-3; D remains unclear. The clonotype originates from a man older than 75 in a cohort sampled during active COVID-19. As DNA, the CDR3 is TGTGCCAGCAGCCGAGACGGGTACCAAGAGACCCAGTACTTC. The encoded protein is CASSRDGYQETQYF.